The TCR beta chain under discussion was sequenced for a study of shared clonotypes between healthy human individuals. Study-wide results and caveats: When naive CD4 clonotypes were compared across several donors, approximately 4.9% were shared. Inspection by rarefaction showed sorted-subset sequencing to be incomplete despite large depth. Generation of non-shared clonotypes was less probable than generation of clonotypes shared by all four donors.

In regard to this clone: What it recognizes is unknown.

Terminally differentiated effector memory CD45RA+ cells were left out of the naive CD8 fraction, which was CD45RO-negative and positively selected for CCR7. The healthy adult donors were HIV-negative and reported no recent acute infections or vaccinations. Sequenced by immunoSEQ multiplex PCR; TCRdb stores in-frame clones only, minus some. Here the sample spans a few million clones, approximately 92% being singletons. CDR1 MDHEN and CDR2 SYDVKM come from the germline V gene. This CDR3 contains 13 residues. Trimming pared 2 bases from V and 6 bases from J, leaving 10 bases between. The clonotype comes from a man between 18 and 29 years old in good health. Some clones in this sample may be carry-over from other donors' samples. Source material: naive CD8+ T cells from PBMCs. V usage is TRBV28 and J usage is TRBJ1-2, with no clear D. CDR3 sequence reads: CASSLRTLNGYTF. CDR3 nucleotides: TGTGCCAGCAGTTTAAGGACCTTAAATGGCTACACCTTC.